This section outlines one T cell receptor beta chain sequence together with its context. This sample was included in a study of blood T cell repertoires in COVID-19. Study-wide background: Nucleic acid was either cDNA or gDNA, and it came from T cells, B-cell-depleted T cells, or PBMCs.

Source study methods: Reference gene primer amplification in the assay estimated nucleated cell counts. Assay: immunoSEQ multiplex PCR; the TCRdb copy retains only in-frame clones and omits some. The DNA was the basis for D and trimming; V, J and clone size are from that table. The table has around 100,000 clones, around nine tenths seen once. The CDR3 totals 13 residues. Between the trimmed V and J ends, which lost 3 bases and 6 bases, there was a span of 11 bases. The germline V gene has CDR1 DFQATT and CDR2 SNEGSKA (reference sequence). Sequenced material: peripheral blood. V gene TRBV20-1 combines with J gene TRBJ1-4; D is undetermined. This receptor was obtained from a man between 70 and 80 years old with acute or convalescent COVID-19. For the CDR3, the DNA is TGCAGTGCTAGTTTCGGGATGGATGAAAAACTGTTTTTT. Residues: CSASFGMDEKLFF.